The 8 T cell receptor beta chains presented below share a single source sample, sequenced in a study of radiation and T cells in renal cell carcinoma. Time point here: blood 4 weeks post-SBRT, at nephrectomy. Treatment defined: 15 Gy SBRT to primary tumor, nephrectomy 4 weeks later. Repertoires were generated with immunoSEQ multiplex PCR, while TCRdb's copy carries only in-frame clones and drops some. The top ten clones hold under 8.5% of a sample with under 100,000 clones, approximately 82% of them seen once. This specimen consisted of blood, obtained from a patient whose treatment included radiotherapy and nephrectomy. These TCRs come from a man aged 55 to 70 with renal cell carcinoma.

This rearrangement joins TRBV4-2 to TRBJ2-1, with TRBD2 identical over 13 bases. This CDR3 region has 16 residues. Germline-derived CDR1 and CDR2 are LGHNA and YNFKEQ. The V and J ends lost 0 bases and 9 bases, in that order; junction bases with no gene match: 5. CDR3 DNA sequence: TGTGCCAGCAGCCAAGATTCGGGACTAGCGGGATTTGAGCAGTTCTTC. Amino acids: CASSQDSGLAGFEQFF.

CDR3 region: CASCSPSTDTQYF. The CDR3 nucleotides read TGTGCCAGCTGCTCCCCTAGCACAGATACGCAGTATTTT. The V call is TRBV28, the J call TRBJ2-3; the D is unclear. From germline, CDR1 is MDHEN and CDR2 SYDVKM. Trimming took off 8 bases at V and 0 bases at J, with 9 bases between the two ends. The CDR3 consists of 13 residues.

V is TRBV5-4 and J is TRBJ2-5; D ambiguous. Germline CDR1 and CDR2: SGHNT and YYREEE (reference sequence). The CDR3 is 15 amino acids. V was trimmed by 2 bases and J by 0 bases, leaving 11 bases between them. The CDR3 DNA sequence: TGTGCCAGCAGCTTAATCTTGCGAAACCAAGAGACCCAGTACTTC. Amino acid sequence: CASSLILRNQETQYF.

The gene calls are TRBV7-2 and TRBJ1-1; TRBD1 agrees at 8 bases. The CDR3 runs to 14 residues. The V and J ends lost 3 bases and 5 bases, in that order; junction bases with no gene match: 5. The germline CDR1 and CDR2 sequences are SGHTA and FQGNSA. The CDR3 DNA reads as TGTGCCAGCAGCTTCCGACAGGGGCCGACTGAAGCTTTCTTT. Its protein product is CASSFRQGPTEAFF.

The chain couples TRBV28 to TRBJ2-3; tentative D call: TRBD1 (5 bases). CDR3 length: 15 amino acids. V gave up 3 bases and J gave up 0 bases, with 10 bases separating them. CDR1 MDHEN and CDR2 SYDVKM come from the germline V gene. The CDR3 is CASSLAWGSTDTQYF. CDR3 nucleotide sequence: TGTGCCAGCAGTTTGGCCTGGGGCAGCACAGATACGCAGTATTTT. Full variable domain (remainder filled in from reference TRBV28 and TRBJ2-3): DVKVTQSSRYLVKRTGEKVFLECVQDMDHENMFWYRQDPGLGLRLIYFSYDVKMKEKGDIPEGYSVSREKKERFSLILESASTNQTSMYLCASSLAWGSTDTQYFGPGTRLTVL.

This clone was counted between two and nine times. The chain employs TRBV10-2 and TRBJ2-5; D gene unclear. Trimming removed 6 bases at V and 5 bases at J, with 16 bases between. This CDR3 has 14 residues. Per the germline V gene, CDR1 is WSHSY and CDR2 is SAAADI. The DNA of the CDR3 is TGCGCCAGCAGAGAACTGCTTGGCATGGAGACCCAGTACTTC. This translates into CASRELLGMETQYF.

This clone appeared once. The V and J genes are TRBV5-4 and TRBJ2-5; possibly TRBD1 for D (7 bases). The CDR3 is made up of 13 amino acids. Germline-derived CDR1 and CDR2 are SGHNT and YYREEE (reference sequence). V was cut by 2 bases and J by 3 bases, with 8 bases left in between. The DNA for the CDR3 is TGTGCCAGCAGCTTCAGGGGGGAAGAGACCCAGTACTTC. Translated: CASSFRGEETQYF. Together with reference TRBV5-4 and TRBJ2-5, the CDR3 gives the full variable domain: ETGVTQSPTHLIKTRGQQVTLRCSSQSGHNTVSWYQQALGQGPQFIFQYYREEENGRGNFPPRFSGLQFPNYSSELNVNALELDDSALYLCASSFRGEETQYFGPGTRLLVL.

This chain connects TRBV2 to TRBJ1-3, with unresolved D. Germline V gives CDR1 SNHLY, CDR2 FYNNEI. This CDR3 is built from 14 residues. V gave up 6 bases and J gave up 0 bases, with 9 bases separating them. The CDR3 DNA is TGTGCCAGCAGGCCCATAAGCTCTGGAAACACCATATATTTT. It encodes CASRPISSGNTIYF.